These 3 T cell receptor beta chains originate from one sample sequenced in a study of graft-versus-host responses after intestinal transplantation. These receptors have no known antigen. Here immunoSEQ multiplex PCR was the method, and the copy in TCRdb shows in-frame clones only, minus some. The sample consists of nearly 90,000 clones, around four fifths of them appearing once. This specimen was unstimulated CD8+ T cells sorted from spleen or lymph node cells, taken before intestinal transplant. The receptors stem from a human donor who received an intestinal transplant.

This chain uses TRBV5-6 with TRBJ2-7; 8 bases are a match to TRBD2. J gave up 1 base and V 0 bases, and 6 bases lay outside the gene matches. The CDR3 sequence is 16 residues long. Germline V CDR1 and CDR2: SGHDT, YYEEEE. The CDR3 reads CASSLDRGGPSYEQYF. In DNA, the CDR3 is TGTGCCAGCAGCTTGGATCGCGGGGGGCCTTCCTACGAGCAGTACTTC.

To note about this clone: Other DNA sequences from this sample encode an identical CDR3 as well. J is TRBJ2-1 and V is TRBV5-6, with 14 bases that match TRBD2. V trimming: 5 bases; J trimming: 4 bases; junction bases outside the gene matches: 2. The CDR3 has 15 residues. Germline CDR1 is SGHDT and CDR2 is YYEEEE. In DNA, the CDR3 is TGTGCCAGCAGTTGGACTAGCGGGGGGTACAATGAGCAGTTCTTC. Its translation is CASSWTSGGYNEQFF.

Concerning this clone: At one of its ends the junction is not consistent with the germline gene, which may arise from a read error. The chain combines TRBV15 with TRBJ2-1; 9 bases fit TRBD1. Looked up from germline, CDR1 is LNHNV and CDR2 is YYDKDF (reference sequence). The length of the CDR3 is 15 residues. In DNA, the CDR3 is TGTGCCACCAGCAGTTACAGGGGGCACCCCAATGGGCAGTTCTTC. It specifies CATSSYRGHPNGQFF.